The 32 T cell receptor beta chains presented below share a single source sample, sequenced in a study of CD8+ T cells in alopecia areata. Investigators isolated RNA and reverse transcribed it into cDNA to act as the sequencing template. The repertoire was sequenced with immunoSEQ multiplex PCR; TCRdb's copy has only in-frame clones and lacks some. The table has about 160,000 clones, 55% to 75% seen once; the top ten hold approximately 0.91%. As to treatment: oral pan-JAK inhibitor, 5-10 mg twice daily. Sample: CD4+ T cells sorted from blood, taken at week 4, from a patient treated with tofacitinib. These receptors came from a human donor with alopecia areata.

This clone was recorded a few times. The gene calls are TRBV30 and TRBJ1-5; no reliable D call. Germline CDR1 GTSNPN, CDR2 SVGIG (reference sequence). V lost 0 bases to trimming and J lost 5 bases, with 8 bases between them. This CDR3 is 13 amino acids long. The CDR3 region is CAWSVGIDQPQHF. The CDR3, as DNA: TGTGCCTGGAGTGTAGGGATAGATCAGCCCCAGCATTTT. Looking up the rest from reference TRBV30 and TRBJ1-5 gives the full variable domain: SQTIHQWPATLVQPVGSPLSLECTVEGTSNPNLYWYRQAAGRGLQLLFYSVGIGQISSEVPQNLSASRPQDRQFILSSKKLLLSDSGFYLCAWSVGIDQPQHFGDGTRLSIL.

The chain couples TRBV10-3 to TRBJ2-2; 8 bases line up with TRBD1. The germline V gene has CDR1 ENHRY and CDR2 SYGVKD. The V segment lost 10 bases and the J segment 3 bases; nucleotides outside the gene matches: 7. CDR3 size: 14 residues. CDR3 nucleotides: TGTGCCAACGGACAGGGAATGGACACCGGGGAGCTGTTTTTT. Encoded protein: CANGQGMDTGELFF.

The chain carries TRBV7-2 and TRBJ2-5; TRBD2 matches at 8 bases. Germline V lookup: CDR1 SGHTA, CDR2 FQGNSA. Trimming at V came to 3 bases and at J to 7 bases, leaving 7 bases not matched to a gene. The CDR3 has 14 residues. The CDR3 is CASSFLSGGGTQYF. CDR3 nucleotides: TGTGCCAGCAGCTTTCTGAGCGGGGGTGGGACCCAGTACTTC.

The chain employs TRBV7-8 and TRBJ2-5; 10 bases align to TRBD2. The end of the DNA fits TRBJ2-7 better, so the J call may be wrong. In germline, CDR1 is SGHVS, CDR2 FQNEAQ. This CDR3 region has 19 residues. CDR3 loop: CASSLERLAGARGGYEQYF. As DNA, the CDR3 is TGTGCCAGCAGCTTAGAGCGCCTAGCGGGGGCCCGAGGGGGCTACGAGCAGTACTTC.

The V and J genes are TRBV30 and TRBJ1-6, with TRBD1 matching 7 bases. The CDR3 runs 15 residues. The trim removed 3 bases at V and 2 bases at J, leaving 4 bases unmatched. The germline gives CDR1 GTSNPN, CDR2 SVGIG (reference sequence). The CDR3 DNA is TGTGCCTGGAGGTACAGGGGCGCCTATAATTCACCCCTCCACTTT. It yields the protein CAWRYRGAYNSPLHF.

This chain uses TRBV4-1 with TRBJ1-4; possibly TRBD1 for D (6 bases). Trimming took off 3 bases at V and 4 bases at J, with 15 bases between the two ends. Per the germline V gene, CDR1 is MGHRA and CDR2 is YSYEKL. This CDR3 contains 16 residues. In nucleotides, the CDR3 is TGCGCCAGCAGCCAGGGGCCACAGGGACTTAATGAAAAACTGTTTTTT. Amino acids: CASSQGPQGLNEKLFF.

In its sample, this clone was seen a few times. The CDR3: CASSNRGPGETQYF. The DNA for the CDR3 is TGTGCCAGCAGCAACCGTGGCCCAGGAGAGACCCAGTACTTC. The chain uses TRBV7-9 and TRBJ2-5; D call uncertain. The germline V and J ends were trimmed by 5 bases and 4 bases, with 14 bases remaining between them. Germline-derived CDR1 and CDR2 are SEHNR and FQNEAQ (reference sequence). The CDR3 contains 14 residues.

This clone was recorded once. The chain employs TRBV2 and TRBJ2-7; D gene ambiguous. Trimming stripped 6 bases from V and 2 bases from J, with 11 bases between. The CDR3 runs to 13 residues. CDR1 and CDR2 from the germline V gene are SNHLY and FYNNEI. The CDR3 here is CASSGLETYEQYF. CDR3 bases: TGTGCCAGCAGCGGGCTGGAAACCTACGAGCAGTACTTC. Full variable domain (missing parts from reference TRBV2 and TRBJ2-7): EPEVTQTPSHQVTQMGQEVILRCVPISNHLYFYWYRQILGQKVEFLVSFYNNEISEKSEIFDDQFSVERPDGSNFTLKIRSTKLEDSAMYFCASSGLETYEQYFGPGTRLTVT.

In this sample, this clone turned up a few times. The chain links TRBV7-8 to TRBJ2-3; unclear D gene. Germline V CDR1 and CDR2: SGHVS, FQNEAQ. The CDR3 contains 15 residues. Trimming cost V 5 bases and J 2 bases, with 14 bases left between them. This chain's CDR3 is CASSDPWTVTDTQYF. The CDR3 region has the DNA TGTGCCAGCAGCGACCCGTGGACCGTCACAGATACGCAGTATTTT.

V usage is TRBV4-3 and J usage is TRBJ1-6; unclear D gene. Looked up from germline, CDR1 is LGHNA and CDR2 is YSLEER. V lost 4 bases and J lost 5, with 6 bases in between. The CDR3 totals 13 residues. This CDR3 reads CASSLRDNSPLHF. CDR3 sequence (DNA): TGCGCCAGCAGCCTCCGGGATAATTCACCCCTCCACTTT.

This clone was observed a few times. The chain uses TRBV29-1 and TRBJ2-2; 13 positions match TRBD2. Germline CDR1 SQVTM, CDR2 ANQGSEA. The CDR3 totals 14 residues. V trimming: 5 bases; J trimming: 6 bases; junction bases outside the gene matches: 3. The CDR3, as DNA: TGCAGCGTTTGGGGACTAGCGGGGTCCGGGGAGCTGTTTTTT. As protein: CSVWGLAGSGELFF.

CDR3: CSVGGQRGEKLFF. Here the CDR3 DNA reads TGCAGCGTTGGGGGGCAGAGAGGTGAAAAACTGTTTTTT. This sequence joins TRBV29-1 and TRBJ1-4; D may be TRBD1 (6 bases). The CDR3 consists of 13 residues. Germline V CDR1 and CDR2: SQVTM, ANQGSEA. The ends were cut back, 4 bases at V and 7 bases at J, with 13 bases in the middle.

V gene TRBV4-1 combines with J gene TRBJ1-2, with TRBD1 identical over 8 bases. The germline CDR1 and CDR2 sequences are MGHRA and YSYEKL. The CDR3 extends over 16 amino acids. The junction had 9 bases not matched to a gene; V was cut back by 0 bases and J by 6 bases. This CDR3 reads CASSQEDSARGHGYTF. DNA for the CDR3: TGCGCCAGCAGCCAAGAGGATAGCGCCAGGGGGCATGGCTACACCTTC.

The chain employs TRBV29-1 and TRBJ2-3, with 7 bases identical to TRBD2. Germline CDR1 reads SQVTM; CDR2 reads ANQGSEA. The CDR3 covers 14 residues. Trimming removed 4 bases from V and 5 bases from J; junction bases left unmatched: 9. The CDR3 is CSVGGTSVGDTQYF. The CDR3 bases are TGCAGCGTTGGGGGAACTAGCGTTGGAGATACGCAGTATTTT.

This clone was seen only once. This rearrangement joins TRBV5-6 to TRBJ2-3; D assignment may be TRBD1 or TRBD2 (6 bases each). There are 14 residues in the CDR3. The V gene's germline CDR1 is SGHDT and CDR2 YYEEEE. Trimming cost V 4 bases and J 4 bases, with 13 bases left between them. In DNA form, the CDR3 reads TGTGCCAGCAGCCCACGAGGGGGGCCAGATACGCAGTATTTT. This translates into CASSPRGGPDTQYF.

The chain joins TRBV29-1 to TRBJ1-5, with 7 bases aligning to TRBD1. The germline CDR1 and CDR2 sequences are SQVTM and ANQGSEA. The CDR3 covers 13 residues. Germline trimming cut 6 bases from V and 5 bases from J; bases unmatched to any gene: 7. DNA for the CDR3: TGCAGCGTCGCCGGGACAGCGGATCAGCCCCAGCATTTT. Translated: CSVAGTADQPQHF. Filled out from reference TRBV29-1 and TRBJ1-5, the complete variable domain reads SAVISQKPSRDICQRGTSLTIQCQVDSQVTMMFWYRQQPGQSLTLIATANQGSEATYESGFVIDKFPISRPNLTFSTLTVSNMSPEDSSIYLCSVAGTADQPQHFGDGTRLSIL.

The rearrangement uses TRBV6-6 and TRBJ1-5; D perhaps matches TRBD1 (5 bases). The V and J ends lost 6 bases and 8 bases respectively, with 17 bases between them. Germline values: CDR1 MNHNY, CDR2 SVGAGI (reference sequence). This CDR3 region has 14 residues. The CDR3 DNA reads TGTGCCAGCAGGGTACAGGACGAGAGGGAGCCCCAGCATTTT. Translation gives CASRVQDEREPQHF.

The chain employs TRBV4-3 and TRBJ2-4; D is perhaps TRBD1 (5 bases). Trimming took off 0 bases at V and 4 bases at J, with 10 bases between the two ends. The CDR3 covers 15 residues. Per the germline V gene, CDR1 is LGHNA and CDR2 is YSLEER. CDR3 in DNA: TGCGCCAGCAGCCAAGATCGGCAGGGTAAAAACATTCAGTACTTC. This encodes CASSQDRQGKNIQYF.

The chain employs TRBV15 and TRBJ2-5, with a tentative D call TRBD2 (5 bases). CDR3 length equals 14 residues. The germline gives CDR1 LNHNV, CDR2 YYDKDF (reference sequence). Trimming shortened V by 1 base and J by 0 bases, and 6 bases separated the two germline ends. The CDR3 here is CATSRAGYQETQYF. DNA of the CDR3: TGTGCCACCAGCAGAGCGGGGTACCAAGAGACCCAGTACTTC.

V and J are TRBV30 and TRBJ2-2, with TRBD2 identical over 12 bases. V trimming: 1 base; J trimming: 0 bases; junction bases outside the gene matches: 6. This CDR3 region has 18 residues. Germline CDR1 GTSNPN, CDR2 SVGIG (reference sequence). CDR3 coding DNA: TGTGCCTGGAGTGCCCAAAGGACTAGCGGGGCGAACACCGGGGAGCTGTTTTTT. The encoded protein is CAWSAQRTSGANTGELFF.

The CDR3 is CASSLDVSGESTDTQYF. The CDR3 DNA sequence: TGTGCCAGCAGCTTAGACGTTAGCGGGGAGAGCACAGATACGCAGTATTTT. The chain employs TRBV7-9 and TRBJ2-3; 8 nucleotides line up with TRBD2. With V trimmed by 1 base and J by 0 bases, 6 bases remained unmatched. The CDR3 sequence is 17 residues long. The germline V gene has CDR1 SEHNR and CDR2 FQNEAQ (reference sequence). The whole variable domain, remainder taken from reference TRBV7-9 and TRBJ2-3, is DTGVSQNPRHKITKRGQNVTFRCDPISEHNRLYWYRQTLGQGPEFLTYFQNEAQLEKSRLLSDRFSAERPKGSFSTLEIQRTEQGDSAMYLCASSLDVSGESTDTQYFGPGTRLTVL.

The gene calls are TRBV2 and TRBJ1-1; D is ambiguous. Germline V CDR1 and CDR2: SNHLY, FYNNEI. This CDR3 comprises 14 residues. The V end lost 2 bases, the J end lost 1 base, and 8 bases lay between the germline ends. CDR3 sequence: CASSERVPNTEAFF. As DNA, the CDR3 is TGTGCCAGCAGTGAACGCGTCCCGAACACTGAAGCTTTCTTT.

J is TRBJ2-3 and V is TRBV6-1; D is unclear. Germline V gene lookup returns CDR1 MNHNS and CDR2 SASEGT. The CDR3 has 14 residues. Trimming cost V 7 bases and J 3 bases, with 14 bases left between them. CDR3 sequence (DNA): TGTGCCAGCACCGTCGGGCCCCAAACAGATACGCAGTATTTT. This gives the protein CASTVGPQTDTQYF.

The chain links TRBV25-1 to TRBJ1-4; 8 nucleotides align to TRBD1. This CDR3 region has 15 residues. Trimming at V came to 3 bases and at J to 7 bases, leaving 7 bases not matched to a gene. CDR1 and CDR2 from the germline V gene are MGHDK and SYGVNS. CDR3: CASSDPTGVGEKLFF. In DNA, the CDR3 is TGTGCCAGCAGTGACCCGACAGGGGTTGGTGAAAAACTGTTTTTT.

The rearrangement links TRBV14 to TRBJ2-2; D uncertain. Germline values: CDR1 SGHDN, CDR2 FVKESK. Trimming removed 1 base from V and 6 bases from J, with 3 bases in between. This CDR3 region has 12 residues. CDR3 amino acids: CASSQVAGELFF. The CDR3 nucleotides read TGTGCCAGCAGCCAAGTTGCCGGGGAGCTGTTTTTT.

The rearrangement links TRBV14 to TRBJ1-1; D is unclear. V shed 3 bases and J shed 5 bases, with 16 bases lying between them. Germline V gene lookup returns CDR1 SGHDN and CDR2 FVKESK. The CDR3 sequence is 15 residues long. The CDR3 sequence: CASSHRPPQSTEAFF. CDR3 bases: TGTGCCAGCAGCCATCGTCCCCCACAATCAACTGAAGCTTTCTTT.

The gene calls are TRBV30 and TRBJ1-2, with 9 bases lining up with TRBD1. Germline V CDR1 and CDR2: GTSNPN, SVGIG (reference sequence). This CDR3 has 14 amino acids. Unmatched junction bases numbered 9, after V lost 2 bases and J lost 8 bases. This CDR3 is CAWSPWTGDHGYTF. For the CDR3, the DNA is TGTGCCTGGAGTCCCTGGACAGGGGATCACGGCTACACCTTC.

The chain carries TRBV30 and TRBJ2-6; no definite D call. This CDR3 is built from 13 residues. Trimming left V 7 bases short and J 0 bases short, with 7 bases between. CDR1 and CDR2 (germline): GTSNPN, SVGIG (reference sequence). In DNA form, the CDR3 reads TGTGCCTCTATGTTCTCTGGGGCCAACGTCCTGACTTTC. Translated: CASMFSGANVLTF.

The CDR3 spells CASSPGTGNSGANVLTF. The DNA of the CDR3 is TGCGCCAGCAGCCCAGGTACAGGGAACTCTGGGGCCAACGTCCTGACTTTC. V usage is TRBV5-1 and J usage is TRBJ2-6; a weak D match, TRBD1 (6 bases). The CDR3 contains 17 residues. V lost 4 bases and J lost 0, with 14 bases in between. Germline assignment: CDR1 SGHRS and CDR2 YFSETQ. Full variable domain (missing parts from reference TRBV5-1 and TRBJ2-6): KAGVTQTPRYLIKTRGQQVTLSCSPISGHRSVSWYQQTPGQGLQFLFEYFSETQRNKGNFPGRFSGRQFSNSRSEMNVSTLELGDSALYLCASSPGTGNSGANVLTFGAGSRLTVL.

This sequence joins TRBV7-6 and TRBJ1-5; the D is unclear. CDR3 length equals 12 residues. Germline CDR1 SGHVS, CDR2 FNYEAQ. V was shortened by 2 bases and J by 6 bases, with 5 bases between the two germline ends. CDR3 sequence (DNA): TGTGCCAGCAGCTTACCCGGTCAGCCCCAGCATTTT. It encodes CASSLPGQPQHF.

Concerning this clone: This same CDR3 is encoded by further DNA sequences in the sample. The gene calls are TRBV20-1 and TRBJ2-5; unclear D gene. Germline assignment: CDR1 DFQATT and CDR2 SNEGSKA (reference sequence). Between the trimmed V and J ends, which lost 1 base and 5 bases, there was a span of 2 bases. This CDR3 region has 10 residues. CDR3 sequence (DNA): TGCAGTGCTAGAGGGGAGACCCAGTACTTC. Its protein product is CSARGETQYF.

This clone was seen a few times. V usage is TRBV7-3 and J usage is TRBJ2-3, with a weak D call TRBD2 (5 bases). Trimming cost V 5 bases and J 5 bases, with 11 bases left between them. Germline loops: CDR1 SGHTA, CDR2 FQGTGA. The CDR3 runs 13 residues. The CDR3: CASSPGSRDTQYF. The CDR3 DNA reads as TGTGCCAGCAGCCCGGGGTCCCGAGATACGCAGTATTTT. The entire variable domain, with the rest obtained from reference TRBV7-3 and TRBJ2-3, is as follows: GAGVSQTPSNKVTEKGKYVELRCDPISGHTALYWYRQSLGQGPEFLIYFQGTGAADDSGLPNDRFFAVRPEGSVSTLKIQRTERGDSAVYLCASSPGSRDTQYFGPGTRLTVL.